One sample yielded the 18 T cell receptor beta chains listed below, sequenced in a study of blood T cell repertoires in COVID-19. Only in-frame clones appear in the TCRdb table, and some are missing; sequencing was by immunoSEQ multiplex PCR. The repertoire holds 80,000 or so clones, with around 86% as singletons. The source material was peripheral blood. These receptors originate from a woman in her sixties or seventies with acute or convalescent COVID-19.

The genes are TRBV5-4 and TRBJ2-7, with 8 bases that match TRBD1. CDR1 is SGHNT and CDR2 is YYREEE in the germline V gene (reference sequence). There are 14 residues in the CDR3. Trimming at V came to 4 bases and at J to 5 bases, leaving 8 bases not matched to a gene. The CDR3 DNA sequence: TGTGCCAGCAGCCCAGGGGGCGCTTCCCACGAGCAGTACTTC. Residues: CASSPGGASHEQYF.

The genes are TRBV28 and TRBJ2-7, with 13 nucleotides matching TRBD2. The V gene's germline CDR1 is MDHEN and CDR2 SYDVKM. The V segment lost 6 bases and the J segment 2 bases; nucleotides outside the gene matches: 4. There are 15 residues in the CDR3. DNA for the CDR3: TGTGCCAGCAGCCCCGGGACTAGCGGGGCCTACGAGCAGTACTTC. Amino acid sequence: CASSPGTSGAYEQYF.

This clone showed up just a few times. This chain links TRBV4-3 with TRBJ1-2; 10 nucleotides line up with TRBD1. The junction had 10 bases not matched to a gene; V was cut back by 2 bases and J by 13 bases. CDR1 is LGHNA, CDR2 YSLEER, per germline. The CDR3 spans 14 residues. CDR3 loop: CASSQQMGQGFVTF. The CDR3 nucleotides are TGCGCCAGCAGCCAACAAATGGGACAGGGGTTTGTCACCTTC.

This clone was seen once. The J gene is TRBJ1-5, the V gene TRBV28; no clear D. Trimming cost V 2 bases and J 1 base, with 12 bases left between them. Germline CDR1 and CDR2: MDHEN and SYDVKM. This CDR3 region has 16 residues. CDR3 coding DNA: TGTGCCAGCAGTTTAGTTCGGCGGGCAAGCAATCAGCCCCAGCATTTT. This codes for CASSLVRRASNQPQHF.

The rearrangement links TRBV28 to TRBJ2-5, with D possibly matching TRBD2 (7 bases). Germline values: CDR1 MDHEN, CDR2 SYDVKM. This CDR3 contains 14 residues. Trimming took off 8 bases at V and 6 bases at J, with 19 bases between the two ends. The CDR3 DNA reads TGTGCCAGCCGAGACGGGGGGCAAGGAAAGACCCAGTACTTC. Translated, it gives CASRDGGQGKTQYF.

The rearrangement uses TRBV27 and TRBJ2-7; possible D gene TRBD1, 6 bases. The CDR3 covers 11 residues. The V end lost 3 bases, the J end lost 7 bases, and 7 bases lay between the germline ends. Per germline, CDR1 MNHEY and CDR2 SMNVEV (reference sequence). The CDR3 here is CASSFGTEQYF. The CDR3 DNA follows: TGTGCCAGCAGTTTCGGGACAGAGCAGTACTTC.

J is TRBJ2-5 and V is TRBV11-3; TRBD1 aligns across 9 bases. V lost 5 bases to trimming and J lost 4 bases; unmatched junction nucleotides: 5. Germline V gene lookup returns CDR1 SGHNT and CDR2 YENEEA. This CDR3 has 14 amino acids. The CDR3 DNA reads TGTGCCAGCAGCGGAACAGGGGGCGCAGAGACCCAGTACTTC. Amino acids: CASSGTGGAETQYF.

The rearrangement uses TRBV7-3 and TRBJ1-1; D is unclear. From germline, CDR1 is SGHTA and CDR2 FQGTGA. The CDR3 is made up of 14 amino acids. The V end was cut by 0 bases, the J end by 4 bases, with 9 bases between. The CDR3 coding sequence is TGTGCCAGCAGCTTAACTCCGGGAAGCACTGAAGCTTTCTTT. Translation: CASSLTPGSTEAFF. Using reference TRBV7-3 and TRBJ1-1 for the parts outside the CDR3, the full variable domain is GAGVSQTPSNKVTEKGKYVELRCDPISGHTALYWYRQSLGQGPEFLIYFQGTGAADDSGLPNDRFFAVRPEGSVSTLKIQRTERGDSAVYLCASSLTPGSTEAFFGQGTRLTVV.

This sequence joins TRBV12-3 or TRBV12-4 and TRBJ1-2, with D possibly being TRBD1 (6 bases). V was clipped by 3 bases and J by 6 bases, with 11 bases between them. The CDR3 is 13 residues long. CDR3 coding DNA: TGTGCCAGCAGTTTGCAGGGGAAGGATGGCTACACCTTC. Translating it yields CASSLQGKDGYTF.

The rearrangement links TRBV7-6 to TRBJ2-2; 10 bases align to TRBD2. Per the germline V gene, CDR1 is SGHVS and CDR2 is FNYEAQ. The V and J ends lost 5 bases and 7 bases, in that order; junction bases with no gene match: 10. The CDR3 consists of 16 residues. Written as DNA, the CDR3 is TGTGCCAGCAGCCCGCGAGTAGCGGGAGGTAGCGGGGAGCTGTTTTTT. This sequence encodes CASSPRVAGGSGELFF.

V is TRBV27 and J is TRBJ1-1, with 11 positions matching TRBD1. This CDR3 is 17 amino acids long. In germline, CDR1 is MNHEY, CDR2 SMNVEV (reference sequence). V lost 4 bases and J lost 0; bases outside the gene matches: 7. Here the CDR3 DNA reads TGTGCCAGCAGTTCTTTGGGACAGGGGGGCTTGAACACTGAAGCTTTCTTT. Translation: CASSSLGQGGLNTEAFF.

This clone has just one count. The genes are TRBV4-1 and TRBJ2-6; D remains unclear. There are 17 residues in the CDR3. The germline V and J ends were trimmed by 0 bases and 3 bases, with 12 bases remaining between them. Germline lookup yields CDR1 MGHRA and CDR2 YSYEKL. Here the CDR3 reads CASSQDLAAIGANVLTF. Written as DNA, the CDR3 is TGCGCCAGCAGCCAAGACCTGGCGGCTATTGGGGCCAACGTCCTGACTTTC.

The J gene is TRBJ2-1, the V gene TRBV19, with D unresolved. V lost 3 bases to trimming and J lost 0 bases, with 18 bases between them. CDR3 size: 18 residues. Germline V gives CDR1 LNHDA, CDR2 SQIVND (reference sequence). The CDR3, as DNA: TGTGCCAGTAGTATGTTAATTGGCGGCGGTAGCTCCTACAATGAGCAGTTCTTC. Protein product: CASSMLIGGGSSYNEQFF.

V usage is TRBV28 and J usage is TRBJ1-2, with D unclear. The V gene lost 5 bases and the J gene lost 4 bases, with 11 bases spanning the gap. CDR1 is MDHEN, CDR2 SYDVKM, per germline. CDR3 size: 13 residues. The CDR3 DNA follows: TGTGCCAGCAGTGCCTTACTCCTCTATGGCTACACCTTC. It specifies CASSALLLYGYTF.

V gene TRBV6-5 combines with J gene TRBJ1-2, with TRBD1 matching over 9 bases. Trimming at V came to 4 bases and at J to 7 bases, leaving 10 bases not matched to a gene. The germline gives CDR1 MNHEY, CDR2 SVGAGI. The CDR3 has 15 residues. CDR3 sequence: CASSSDTGGFAGYTF. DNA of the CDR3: TGTGCCAGCAGTTCTGATACAGGGGGCTTCGCTGGCTACACCTTC.

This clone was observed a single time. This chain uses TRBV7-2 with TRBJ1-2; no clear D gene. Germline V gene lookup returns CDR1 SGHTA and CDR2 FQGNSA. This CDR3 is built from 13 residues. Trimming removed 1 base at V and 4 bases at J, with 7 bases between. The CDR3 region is CASSLGVAYGYTF. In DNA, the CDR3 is TGTGCCAGCAGCTTAGGTGTAGCCTATGGCTACACCTTC.

CDR3: CASSWSFLDYGYTF. The CDR3 coding sequence is TGTGCCAGCAGTTGGAGCTTCCTGGACTATGGCTACACCTTC. This chain connects TRBV28 to TRBJ1-2; D call uncertain. This CDR3 region has 14 residues. Germline CDR1 MDHEN, CDR2 SYDVKM. Trimming took 4 bases from V and 3 from J, leaving 12 bases between them.

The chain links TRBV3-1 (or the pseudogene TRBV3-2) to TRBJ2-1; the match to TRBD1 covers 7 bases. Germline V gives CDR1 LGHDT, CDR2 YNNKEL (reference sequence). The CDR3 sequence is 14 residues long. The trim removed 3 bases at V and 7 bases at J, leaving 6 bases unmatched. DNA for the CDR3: TGTGCCAGCAGCCAGATGGGGACAGTGAATGAGCAGTTCTTC. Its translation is CASSQMGTVNEQFF.